A selection of T cell receptor beta chains follows, all from one sample in a study of human T cells and chemical hapten exposure. TCRdb re-analysed the RACE reads in MiXCR, keeping a single row per CDR3 protein. This sample has around 50,000 distinct CDR3 sequences, with about 9.9% found just once. The specimen was whole blood, collected in connection with sensitization to the hapten diphenylcyclopropenone (DPC). These receptors were taken from a woman between 50 and 59 years old with alopecia areata. Some clones in this sample may be carry-over from other donors' samples. Both conserved end residues are part of each CDR3. Fields, in order: J gene, D gene, clone size, V gene, CDR3 protein, CDR3 DNA. A D gene is named only where the DNA matches it firmly. The size field is filled for only some rows; it gives once, few, many or a size class.

TRBJ2-5 | . | . | TRBV28 | CASSRPGLTQETQYF | TGTGCCAGCAGCCGACCCGGACTAACTCAAGAGACCCAGTACTTC
TRBJ2-3 | TRBD2 | few | TRBV11-2 | CASAPLAGQGTDTQYF | TGTGCCAGCGCCCCTCTAGCGGGACAAGGCACAGATACGCAGTATTTT
TRBJ1-3 | . | few | TRBV29-1 | CSVGLSSGNTIYF | TGCAGCGTTGGATTAAGCTCTGGAAACACCATATATTTT
TRBJ1-2 | TRBD1 | many | TRBV10-3 | CAISVDRDYGYTF | TGTGCCATCAGTGTGGACAGGGACTATGGCTACACCTTC
TRBJ2-2 | . | . | TRBV5-1 | CASSPLDSLNTGELFF | TGCGCCAGCAGTCCTCTAGATTCTTTGAATACCGGGGAGCTGTTTTTT
TRBJ1-2 | . | few | TRBV29-1 | CSVERADKIYGYTF | TGCAGCGTTGAACGCGCGGACAAAATCTATGGCTACACCTTC
TRBJ1-6 | . | few | TRBV28 | CASSAAGANWDNSPLHF | TGTGCCAGCAGTGCCGCCGGTGCCAACTGGGATAATTCACCCCTCCACTTT
TRBJ2-1 | . | few | TRBV5-1 | CASSLPLGFKTKFTSYNEQFF | TGCGCCAGCAGCTTGCCCCTAGGGTTTAAAACAAAGTTTACCTCCTACAATGAGCAGTTCTTC
TRBJ1-1 | . | few | TRBV11-2 | CASSLDYSTEAFF | TGTGCCAGCAGCTTAGATTATTCCACTGAAGCTTTCTTT
TRBJ1-5 | TRBD1 | many | TRBV18 | CASSLRQGMGNQPQHF | TGTGCCAGCTCACTAAGACAGGGGATGGGCAATCAGCCCCAGCATTTT
TRBJ2-7 | TRBD2 | . | TRBV18 | CASSPSGTYYEQYF | TGTGCCAGCTCACCGAGCGGGACGTACTACGAGCAGTACTTC
TRBJ2-1 | TRBD2 | many | TRBV6-2/TRBV6-3 | CASRSSGSFEQFF | TGTGCCAGCCGCTCTAGCGGGAGTTTTGAGCAGTTCTTC
TRBJ1-4 | . | many | TRBV7-2 | CASSLDAGGEKLFF | TGTGCCAGCAGCCTTGACGCCGGAGGGGAAAAACTGTTTTTT
TRBJ1-5 | . | few | TRBV7-9 | CASSFSNSNQPQHF | TGTGCCAGCAGCTTCTCGAATAGCAATCAGCCCCAGCATTTT